The sequence of this T cell receptor beta chain was determined in a study of shared clonotypes between healthy human individuals. Measured with immunoSEQ multiplex PCR; TCRdb has only the in-frame clones, and not every one. The sample has some 1.4 million clones; roughly 97% are singletons. This CDR3 has 13 amino acids. Trimming took off 4 bases at V and 6 bases at J, with 10 bases between the two ends. CDR1 LNHDA and CDR2 SQIVND come from the germline V gene (reference sequence). Sequences were obtained from naive CD4+ T cells sorted from blood. Regarding subset: CD45RA+ positively selected. This receptor was taken from a man aged 25 to 45 in good health. The V gene is TRBV19, the J gene TRBJ1-5; D remains ambiguous. CDR3 residues: CASSTRLPQPQHF. In nucleotides, the CDR3 is TGTGCCAGTAGTACACGGCTCCCTCAGCCCCAGCATTTT.